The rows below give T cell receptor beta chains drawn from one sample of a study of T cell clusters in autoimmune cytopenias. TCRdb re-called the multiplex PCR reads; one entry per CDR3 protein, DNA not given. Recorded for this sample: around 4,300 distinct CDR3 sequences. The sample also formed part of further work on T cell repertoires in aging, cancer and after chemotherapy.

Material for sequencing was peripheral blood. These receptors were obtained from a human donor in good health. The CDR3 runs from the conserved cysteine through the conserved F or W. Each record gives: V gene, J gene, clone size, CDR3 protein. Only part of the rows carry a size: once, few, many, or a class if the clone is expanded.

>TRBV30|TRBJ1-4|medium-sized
CAWSRGGKGTNEKLFF
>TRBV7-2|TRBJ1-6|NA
CASSPRGWDNSPLHF
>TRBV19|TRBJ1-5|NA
CASSILRDSLSNQPQHF
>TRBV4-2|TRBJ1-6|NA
CASSHPEPSAGGAEASPLHF
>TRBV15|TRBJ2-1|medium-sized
CATSRGGGLYNEQFF
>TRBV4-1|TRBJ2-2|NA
CASSQEPGAVTGELFF
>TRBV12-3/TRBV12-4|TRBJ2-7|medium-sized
CASSLRREGHYEQYF
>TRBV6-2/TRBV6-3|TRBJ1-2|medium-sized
CASSYAGDTPGNGYTF
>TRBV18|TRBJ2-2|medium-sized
CASSPTVTGELFF
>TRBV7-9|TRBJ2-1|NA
CASSSLGQGRGSYNEQFF
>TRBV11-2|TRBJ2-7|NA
CASSPSGRGPYEQYF
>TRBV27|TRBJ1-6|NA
CASSYSGGNSYNSPLHF
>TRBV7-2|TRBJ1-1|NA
CASSQSGGPTEAFF
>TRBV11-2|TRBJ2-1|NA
CASSLSPSLNNEQFF
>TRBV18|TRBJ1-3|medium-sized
CASSPPSGISGNTIYF
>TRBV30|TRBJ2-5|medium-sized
CAWSATGSSKTQYF
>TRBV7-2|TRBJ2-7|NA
CASSLETGGYEQYF
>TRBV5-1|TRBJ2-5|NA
CASSGGRGGQETQYF
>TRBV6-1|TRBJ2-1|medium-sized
CASSRGTSGNDEQFF
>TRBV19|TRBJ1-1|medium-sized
CASSMWGARNTEAFF
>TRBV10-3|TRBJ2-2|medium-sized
CAIGLAGGPVGELFF
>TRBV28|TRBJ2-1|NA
CASSWVDEQFF
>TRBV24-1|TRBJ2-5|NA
CATSDWTRSETQYF
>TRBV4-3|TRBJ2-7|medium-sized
CASSQAATGVREQYF
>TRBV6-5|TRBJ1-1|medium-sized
CASSVTVQGTEAFF
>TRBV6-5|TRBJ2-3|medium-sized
CASTKTRTDTQYF
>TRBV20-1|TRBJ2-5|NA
CSARDGVAQETQYF
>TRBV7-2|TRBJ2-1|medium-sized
CASSLATSNEQFF
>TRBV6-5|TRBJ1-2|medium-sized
CASSRTANYGYTF
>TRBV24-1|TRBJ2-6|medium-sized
CATSDSHSGANVLTF
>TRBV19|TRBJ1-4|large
CASSIQESEKLFF
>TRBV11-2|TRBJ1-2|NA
CASSNTRIDGYTF
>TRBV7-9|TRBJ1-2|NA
CASSLWDRPSYGYTF
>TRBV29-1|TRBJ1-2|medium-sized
CSVSTQGNYGYTF
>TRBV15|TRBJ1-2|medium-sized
CATSLTSTPGYYGYTF
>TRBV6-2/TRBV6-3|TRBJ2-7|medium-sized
CASSYRDDSYEQYF
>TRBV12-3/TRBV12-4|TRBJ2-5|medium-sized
CASTTGQAGTQYF
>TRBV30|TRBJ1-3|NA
CAWSVAGGQRNTIYF
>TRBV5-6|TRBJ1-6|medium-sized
CASSLGRRDNSPLHF
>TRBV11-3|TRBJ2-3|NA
CASSLGELWGTDTQYF
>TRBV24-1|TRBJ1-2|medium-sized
CATSDREGNYGYTF
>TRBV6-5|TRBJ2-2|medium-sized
CASGRAGELFF
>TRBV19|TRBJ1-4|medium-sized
CASSMGTNEKLFF
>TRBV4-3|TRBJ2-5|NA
CASSQVGSAANGETQYF
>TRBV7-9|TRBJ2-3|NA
CASSLASTASSTDTQYF
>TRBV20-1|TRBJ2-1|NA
CSAVEGGLALYNEQFF
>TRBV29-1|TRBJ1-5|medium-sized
CSVTRGLGQPQHF
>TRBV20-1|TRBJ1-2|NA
CSASQEGSNFNYGYTF